The T cell receptor (beta chain) under discussion was sequenced for a study of T cells in Graves' hyperthyroidism and ophthalmopathy. Study-wide points: Blood also contained most expanded thyroid clonotypes above 0.001. Ophthalmopathy and stable hyperthyroidism were separated by a 13 V-J model.

The source material, RNA transcripts, was used to amplify TCR beta CDR3 regions. With the HTBI primer set, the TCR CDR3 went through a first round of RT-PCR. In TCRdb, the multiplex PCR reads were re-called with MiXCR into one record per CDR3 protein. This table holds approximately 300,000 distinct CDR3 sequences, roughly a fifth found once. This clonotype was seen ten or more times. Its antigen remains unidentified. Exclusion of patients followed from uncontrolled infection, other autoimmune disease, pregnancy or lactation. Thyroid ultrasound, orbital computed tomography, clinical symptoms, and serum thyroxine and TRAb underpinned diagnoses. This TCR was recovered from a man between 45 and 60 years old with Graves' ophthalmopathy. The sample was blood.

The CDR3 region has the DNA TGTGCCAGCAGCCCGGGACTAGATTCGGCTGAGCAGTTCTTC. This sequence encodes CASSPGLDSAEQFF. The V call is TRBV5-5, the J call TRBJ2-1; 8 bases are a match to TRBD2. The CDR3 spans 14 residues. The germline gives CDR1 SGHKS, CDR2 YYEKEE (reference sequence). Germline trimming cut 4 bases from V and 9 bases from J; bases unmatched to any gene: 9.